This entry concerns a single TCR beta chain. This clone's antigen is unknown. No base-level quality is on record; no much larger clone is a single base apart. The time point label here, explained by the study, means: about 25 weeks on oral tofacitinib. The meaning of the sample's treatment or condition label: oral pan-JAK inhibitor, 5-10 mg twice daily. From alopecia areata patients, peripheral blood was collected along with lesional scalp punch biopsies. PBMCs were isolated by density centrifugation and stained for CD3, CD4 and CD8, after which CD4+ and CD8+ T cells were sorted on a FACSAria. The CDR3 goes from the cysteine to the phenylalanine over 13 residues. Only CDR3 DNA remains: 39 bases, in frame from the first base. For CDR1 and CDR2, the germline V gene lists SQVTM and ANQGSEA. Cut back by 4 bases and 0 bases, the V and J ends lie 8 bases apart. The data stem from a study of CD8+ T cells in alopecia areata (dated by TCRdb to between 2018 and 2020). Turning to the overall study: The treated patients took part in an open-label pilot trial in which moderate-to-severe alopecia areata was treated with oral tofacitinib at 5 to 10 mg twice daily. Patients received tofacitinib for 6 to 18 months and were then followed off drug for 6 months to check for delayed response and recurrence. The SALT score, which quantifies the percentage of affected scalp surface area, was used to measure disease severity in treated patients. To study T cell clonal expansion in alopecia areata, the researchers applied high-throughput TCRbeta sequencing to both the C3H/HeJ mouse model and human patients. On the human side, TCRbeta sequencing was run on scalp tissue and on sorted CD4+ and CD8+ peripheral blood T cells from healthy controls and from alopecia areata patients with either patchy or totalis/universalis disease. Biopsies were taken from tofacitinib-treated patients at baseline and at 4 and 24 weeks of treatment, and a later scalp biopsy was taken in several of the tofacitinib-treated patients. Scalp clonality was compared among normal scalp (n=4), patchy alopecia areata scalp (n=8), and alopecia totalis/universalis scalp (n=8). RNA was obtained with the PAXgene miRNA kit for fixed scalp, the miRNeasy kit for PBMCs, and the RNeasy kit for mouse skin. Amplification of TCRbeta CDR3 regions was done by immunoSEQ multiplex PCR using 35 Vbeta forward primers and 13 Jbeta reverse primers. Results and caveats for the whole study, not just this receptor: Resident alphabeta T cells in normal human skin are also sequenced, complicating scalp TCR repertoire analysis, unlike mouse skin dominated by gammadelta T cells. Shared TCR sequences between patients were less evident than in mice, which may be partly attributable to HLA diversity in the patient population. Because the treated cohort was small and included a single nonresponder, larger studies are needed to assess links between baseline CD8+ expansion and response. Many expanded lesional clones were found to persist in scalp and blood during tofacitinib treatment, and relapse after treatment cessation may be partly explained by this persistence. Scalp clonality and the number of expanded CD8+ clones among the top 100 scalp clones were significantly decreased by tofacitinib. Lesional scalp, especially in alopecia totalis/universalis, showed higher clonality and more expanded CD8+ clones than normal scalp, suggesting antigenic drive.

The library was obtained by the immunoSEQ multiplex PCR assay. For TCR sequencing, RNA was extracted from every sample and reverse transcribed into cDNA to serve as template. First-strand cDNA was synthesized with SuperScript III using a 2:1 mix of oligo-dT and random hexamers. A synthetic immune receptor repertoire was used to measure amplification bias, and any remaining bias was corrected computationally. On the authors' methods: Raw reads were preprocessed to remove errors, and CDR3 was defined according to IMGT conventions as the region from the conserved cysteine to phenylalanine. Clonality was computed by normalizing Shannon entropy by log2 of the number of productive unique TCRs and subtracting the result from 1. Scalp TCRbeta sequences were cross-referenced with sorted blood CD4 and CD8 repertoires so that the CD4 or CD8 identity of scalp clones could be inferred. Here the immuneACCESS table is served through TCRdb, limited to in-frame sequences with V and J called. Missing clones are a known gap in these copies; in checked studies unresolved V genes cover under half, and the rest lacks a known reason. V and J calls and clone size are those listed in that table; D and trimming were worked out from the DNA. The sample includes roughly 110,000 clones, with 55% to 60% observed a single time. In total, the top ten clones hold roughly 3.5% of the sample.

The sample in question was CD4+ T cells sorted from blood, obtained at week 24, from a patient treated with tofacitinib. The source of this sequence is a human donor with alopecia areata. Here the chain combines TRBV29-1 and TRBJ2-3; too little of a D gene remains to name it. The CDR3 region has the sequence CSVASASTDTQYF. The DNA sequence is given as TGCAGCGTTGCGTCAGCTAGCACAGATACGCAGTATTTT.